The 9 T cell receptor beta chains below come from one sample, sequenced in a study of CD8+ T cells in alopecia areata. cDNA prepared by RNA extraction and subsequent reverse transcription served as the template for sequencing. Method: immunoSEQ multiplex PCR; TCRdb's copy keeps in-frame clones and lacks some. Of around 160,000 clones in the sample, over 70% were seen once. The material was CD8+ T cells sorted from blood, obtained at week 0. The receptors here all came from a human donor with alopecia areata.

V is TRBV6-1 and J is TRBJ1-1; D not resolved. Trimming removed 4 bases at V and 6 bases at J, with 15 bases between. The CDR3 is made up of 14 amino acids. Per the germline V gene, CDR1 is MNHNS and CDR2 is SASEGT. CDR3 nucleotides: TGTGCCAGCAGTGCGAGGTTCGTAGGTCCTGAAGCTTTCTTT. The encoded protein is CASSARFVGPEAFF.

This clone was counted only a few times. The chain is built from TRBV29-1 and TRBJ2-7; the match to TRBD1 covers 8 bases. J gave up 7 bases and V 7 bases, and 12 bases lay outside the gene matches. The CDR3 has 13 residues. CDR1 and CDR2 from the germline V gene are SQVTM and ANQGSEA. The CDR3 spells CSAFDRGKGEQYF. The DNA of the CDR3 is TGCAGCGCCTTCGACAGGGGAAAGGGGGAGCAGTACTTC.

The V call is TRBV2, the J call TRBJ2-3; the match to TRBD1 covers 7 bases. The junction had 11 bases not matched to a gene; V was cut back by 6 bases and J by 2 bases. This CDR3 is 16 amino acids long. Germline CDR1 and CDR2: SNHLY and FYNNEI. CDR3 coding DNA: TGTGCCAGCAGCCCGGCAGACAGGGACCCCACAGATACGCAGTATTTT. Its protein product is CASSPADRDPTDTQYF.

The chain is built from TRBV29-1 and TRBJ1-1; TRBD1 might be the D (6 bases). The CDR3 spans 12 residues. Germline lookup yields CDR1 SQVTM and CDR2 ANQGSEA. V lost 6 bases and J lost 9, with 17 bases in between. Here the CDR3 DNA reads TGCAGCGTATACTCAGGACAGACCCAAGCTTTCTTT. Protein: CSVYSGQTQAFF.

CDR3 in DNA: TGTGCCAGCAGCTTGTTGGGTGGGGACCGCTCCTACAATGAGCAGTTCTTC. Translating gives CASSLLGGDRSYNEQFF. This sequence joins TRBV7-8 and TRBJ2-1; D may be TRBD1 or TRBD2 (5 bases each). The CDR3 has 17 amino acids. V was pared by 3 bases and J by 0 bases, with 15 bases between. Germline loops: CDR1 SGHVS, CDR2 FQNEAQ.

The chain links TRBV30 to TRBJ1-1, with 8 bases that match TRBD1. This CDR3 has 13 residues. CDR1 is GTSNPN, CDR2 SVGIG, per germline (reference sequence). The V segment lost 3 bases and the J segment 4 bases; nucleotides outside the gene matches: 4. The CDR3 protein is CAWSVTGGTEAFF. The CDR3 region has the DNA TGTGCCTGGAGCGTAACAGGGGGCACTGAAGCTTTCTTT.

This chain's CDR3 is CASQTGELFF. As DNA, the CDR3 is TGTGCCTCACAGACCGGGGAGCTGTTTTTT. This chain uses TRBV30 with TRBJ2-2; D unresolved. The germline gives CDR1 GTSNPN, CDR2 SVGIG (reference sequence). Trimming shortened V by 7 bases and J by 5 bases, and 5 bases separated the two germline ends. The CDR3 is 10 residues long.

This chain joins TRBV6-5 and TRBJ2-7; D is unresolved. This CDR3 comprises 13 residues. Per germline, CDR1 MNHEY and CDR2 SVGAGI. Trimming removed 3 bases at V and 3 bases at J, with 9 bases between. DNA for the CDR3: TGTGCCAGCAGTTATGACGGAGACTACGAGCAGTACTTC. As protein: CASSYDGDYEQYF.

This clone was seen a few times. The V gene is TRBV5-1, the J gene TRBJ2-7, with unresolved D. V lost 1 base and J lost 2, with 10 bases in between. This CDR3 has 14 residues. CDR1 and CDR2 (germline): SGHRS, YFSETQ. CDR3 loop: CASSLIHSPYEQYF. DNA for the CDR3: TGCGCCAGCAGCTTGATACACAGTCCCTACGAGCAGTACTTC.